This is a list of T cell receptor beta chains from one sample in a study of long-term antiretroviral therapy in people with HIV. Profiling relied on immunoSEQ multiplex PCR, and the TCRdb table lists in-frame clones only, not all of them. The sample shows 7,000 or so clones, around 73% of them seen only once. The sequenced sample was unsorted PBMCs, obtained 0.2 years after starting antiretroviral therapy. The source of these receptors is a man aged 40-50 years with HIV. The CDR3 runs from the conserved cysteine through the conserved F or W. The D gene is left open where the match is weak. Clone size is given for some rows only: seen once, a few or many times, or a class if the clone is expanded.

length	size	D	V	J	CDR3	DNA
13	once	-	TRBV14	TRBJ1-2	CASSQGPYYGYTF	TGTGCCAGCAGCCAAGGACCCTACTATGGCTACACCTTC
14	-	-	TRBV23-1	TRBJ1-4	CASSNRDRSEKLFF	TGCGCCAGCAGTAATAGAGACAGGTCTGAAAAACTGTTTTTT
15	-	TRBD2	TRBV11-2	TRBJ2-1	CASSLEPGGPGEQFF	TGTGCCAGCAGCTTAGAGCCGGGGGGGCCCGGGGAGCAGTTCTTC
15	-	TRBD1	TRBV30	TRBJ1-2	CAWRGDRGFNYGYTF	TGTGCCTGGAGGGGGGACAGGGGATTTAACTATGGCTACACCTTC
14	-	-	TRBV6-5	TRBJ2-7	CASSFGMPGYEQYF	TGTGCCAGCAGTTTTGGAATGCCTGGCTACGAGCAGTACTTC
14	-	-	TRBV5-1	TRBJ1-3	CASSLGSSGNTIYF	TGCGCCAGCAGCTTGGGGAGCTCTGGAAACACCATATATTTT
13	-	-	TRBV5-1	TRBJ2-7	CASSLYREYEQYF	TGCGCCAGCAGCTTGTACAGGGAATACGAGCAGTACTTC
14	-	TRBD1	TRBV6-5	TRBJ1-2	CASRLDRANYGYTF	TGTGCCAGCAGACTGGACAGGGCTAACTATGGCTACACCTTC
15	-	-	TRBV6-5	TRBJ1-1	CASSWDRLDNTEAFF	TGTGCCAGCAGTTGGGACCGTCTGGACAACACTGAAGCTTTCTTT
13	few	-	TRBV18	TRBJ1-6	CASSRGGDSPLHF	TGTGCCAGCTCACGGGGGGGAGATTCACCCCTCCACTTT
14	-	TRBD1	TRBV5-5	TRBJ1-1	CASSRDRGNTEAFF	TGTGCCAGCAGCCGGGACAGGGGGAACACTGAAGCTTTCTTT
14	-	-	TRBV11-3	TRBJ2-7	CASSSRGGFNEQYF	TGTGCCAGCAGCTCAAGGGGGGGCTTTAACGAGCAGTACTTC
16	-	TRBD1	TRBV2	TRBJ2-2	CASSEDGQGGTGELFF	TGTGCCAGCAGTGAAGACGGACAGGGAGGCACCGGGGAGCTGTTTTTT